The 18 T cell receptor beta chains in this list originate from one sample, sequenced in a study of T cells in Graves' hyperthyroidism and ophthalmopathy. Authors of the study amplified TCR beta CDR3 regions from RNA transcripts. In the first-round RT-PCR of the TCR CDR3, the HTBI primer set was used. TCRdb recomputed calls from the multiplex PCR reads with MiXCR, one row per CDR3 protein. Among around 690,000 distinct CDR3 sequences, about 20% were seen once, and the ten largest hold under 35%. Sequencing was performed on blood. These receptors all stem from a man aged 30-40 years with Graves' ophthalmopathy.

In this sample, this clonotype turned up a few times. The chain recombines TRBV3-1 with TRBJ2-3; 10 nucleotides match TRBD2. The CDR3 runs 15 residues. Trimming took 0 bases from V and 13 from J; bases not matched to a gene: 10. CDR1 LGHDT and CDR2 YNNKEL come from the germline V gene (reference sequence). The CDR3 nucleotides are TGTGCCAGCAGCCAAGAGGTGTCCGGGACTAGCGATAAGTATTTT. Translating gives CASSQEVSGTSDKYF.

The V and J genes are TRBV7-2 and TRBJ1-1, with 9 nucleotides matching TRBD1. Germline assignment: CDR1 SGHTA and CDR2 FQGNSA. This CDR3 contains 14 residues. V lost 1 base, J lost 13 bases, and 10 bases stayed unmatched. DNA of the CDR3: TGTGCCAGCAGCTTAGGCTTACAGGGGGCAATTGGTTTCTTT. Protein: CASSLGLQGAIGFF.

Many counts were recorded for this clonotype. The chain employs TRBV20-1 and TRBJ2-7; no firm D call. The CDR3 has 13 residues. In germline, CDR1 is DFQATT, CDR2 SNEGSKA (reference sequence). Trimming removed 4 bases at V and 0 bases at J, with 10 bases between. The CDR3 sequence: CSATDAVSYEQYF. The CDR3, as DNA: TGCAGTGCTACGGACGCCGTCTCCTACGAGCAGTACTTC.

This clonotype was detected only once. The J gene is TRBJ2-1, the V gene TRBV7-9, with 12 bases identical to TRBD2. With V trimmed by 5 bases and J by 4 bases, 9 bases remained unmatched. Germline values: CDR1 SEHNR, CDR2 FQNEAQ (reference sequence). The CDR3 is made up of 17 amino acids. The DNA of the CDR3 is TGTGCCAGCAGCAGACTATCGACTAGCGGGAGATACAATGAGCAGTTCTTC. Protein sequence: CASSRLSTSGRYNEQFF.

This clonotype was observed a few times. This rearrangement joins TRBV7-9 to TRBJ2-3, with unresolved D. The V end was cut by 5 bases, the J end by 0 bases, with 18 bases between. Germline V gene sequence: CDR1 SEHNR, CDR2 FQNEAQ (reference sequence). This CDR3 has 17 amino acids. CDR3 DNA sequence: TGTGCCAGCAGCCCTCTGCCCAGCCCCCTAAGCACAGATACGCAGTATTTT. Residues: CASSPLPSPLSTDTQYF.

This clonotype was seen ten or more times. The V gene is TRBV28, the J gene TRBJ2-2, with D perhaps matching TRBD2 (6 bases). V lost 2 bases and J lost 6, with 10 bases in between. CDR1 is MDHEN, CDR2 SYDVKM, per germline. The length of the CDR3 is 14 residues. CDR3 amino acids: CASSLGTRPGELFF. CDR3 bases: TGTGCCAGCAGTTTAGGGACTCGGCCCGGGGAGCTGTTTTTT.

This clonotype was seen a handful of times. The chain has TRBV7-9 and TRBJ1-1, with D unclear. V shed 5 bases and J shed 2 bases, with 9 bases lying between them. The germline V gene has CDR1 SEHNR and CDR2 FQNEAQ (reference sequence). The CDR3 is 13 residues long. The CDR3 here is CASSHPSNTEAFF. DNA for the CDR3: TGTGCCAGCAGCCACCCCTCCAACACTGAAGCTTTCTTT. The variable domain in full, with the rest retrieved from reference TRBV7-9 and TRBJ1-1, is DTGVSQNPRHKITKRGQNVTFRCDPISEHNRLYWYRQTLGQGPEFLTYFQNEAQLEKSRLLSDRFSAERPKGSFSTLEIQRTEQGDSAMYLCASSHPSNTEAFFGQGTRLTVV.

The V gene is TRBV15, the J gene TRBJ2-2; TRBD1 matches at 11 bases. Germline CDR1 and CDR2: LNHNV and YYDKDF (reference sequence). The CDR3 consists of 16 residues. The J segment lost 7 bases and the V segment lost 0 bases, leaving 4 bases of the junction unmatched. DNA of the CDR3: TGTGCCACCAGCAGAGAAGGACAGGGGGCAGACGGGGAGCTGTTTTTT. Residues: CATSREGQGADGELFF.

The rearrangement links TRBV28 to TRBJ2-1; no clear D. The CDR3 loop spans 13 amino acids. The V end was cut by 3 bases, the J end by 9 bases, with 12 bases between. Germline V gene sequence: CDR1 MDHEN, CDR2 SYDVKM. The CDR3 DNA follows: TGTGCCAGCAGTTTGCGAGTCACAATTGAGCAGTTCTTC. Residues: CASSLRVTIEQFF.

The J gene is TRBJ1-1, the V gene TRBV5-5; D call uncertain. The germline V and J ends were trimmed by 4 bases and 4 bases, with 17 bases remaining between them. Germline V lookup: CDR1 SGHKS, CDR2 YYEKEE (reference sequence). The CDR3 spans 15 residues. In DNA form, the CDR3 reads TGTGCCAGCAGCCCCTCGATAGGGTCGGTCACTGAAGCTTTCTTT. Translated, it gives CASSPSIGSVTEAFF.

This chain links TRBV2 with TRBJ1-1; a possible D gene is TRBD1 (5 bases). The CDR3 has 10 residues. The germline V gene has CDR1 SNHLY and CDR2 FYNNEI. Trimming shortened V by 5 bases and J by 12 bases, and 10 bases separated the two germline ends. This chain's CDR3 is CASSPDRPFF. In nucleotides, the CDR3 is TGTGCCAGCAGTCCCGACAGACCTTTCTTT.

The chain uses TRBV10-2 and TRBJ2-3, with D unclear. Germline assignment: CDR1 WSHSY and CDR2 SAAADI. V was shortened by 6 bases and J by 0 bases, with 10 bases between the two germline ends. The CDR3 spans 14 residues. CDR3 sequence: CASSRTASTDTQYF. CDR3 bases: TGCGCCAGCAGCAGGACCGCGAGCACAGATACGCAGTATTTT.

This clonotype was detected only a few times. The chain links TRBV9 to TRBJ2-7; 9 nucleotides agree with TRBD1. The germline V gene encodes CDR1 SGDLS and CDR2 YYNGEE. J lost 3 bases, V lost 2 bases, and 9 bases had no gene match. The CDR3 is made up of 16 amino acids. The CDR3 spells CASSVSSGTGRYEQYF. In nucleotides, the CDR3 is TGTGCCAGCAGCGTGTCGTCCGGGACAGGGCGCTACGAGCAGTACTTC.

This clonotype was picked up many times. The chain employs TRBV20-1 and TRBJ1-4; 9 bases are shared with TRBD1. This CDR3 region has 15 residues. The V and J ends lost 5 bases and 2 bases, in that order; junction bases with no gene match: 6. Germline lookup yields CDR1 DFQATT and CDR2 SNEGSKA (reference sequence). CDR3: CSAPGQGSTNEKLFF. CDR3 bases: TGCAGTGCTCCGGGACAGGGATCTACTAATGAAAAACTGTTTTTT.

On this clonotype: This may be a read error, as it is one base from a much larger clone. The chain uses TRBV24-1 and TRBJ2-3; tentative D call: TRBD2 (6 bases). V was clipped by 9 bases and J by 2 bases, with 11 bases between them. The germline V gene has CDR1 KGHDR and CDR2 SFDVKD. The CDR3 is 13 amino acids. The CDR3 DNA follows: TGTGCCACCTTGGAGGGCGTCACAGATACGCAGTATTTT. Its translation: CATLEGVTDTQYF.

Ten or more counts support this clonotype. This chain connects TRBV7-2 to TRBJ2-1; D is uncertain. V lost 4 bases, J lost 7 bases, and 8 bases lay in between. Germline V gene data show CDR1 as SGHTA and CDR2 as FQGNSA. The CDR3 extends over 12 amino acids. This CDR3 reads CASSSSENEQFF. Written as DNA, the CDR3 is TGTGCCAGCAGCTCGTCAGAGAATGAGCAGTTCTTC.

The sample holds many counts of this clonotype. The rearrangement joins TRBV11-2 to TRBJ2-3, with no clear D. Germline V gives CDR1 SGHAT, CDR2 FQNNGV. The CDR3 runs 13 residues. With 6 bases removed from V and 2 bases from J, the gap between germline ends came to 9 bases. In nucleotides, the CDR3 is TGTGCCAGCAGGCAGGAGAACACAGATACGCAGTATTTT. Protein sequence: CASRQENTDTQYF.

This CDR3 reads CSVRDYEQYF. CDR3 coding DNA: TGCAGCGTTCGGGACTACGAGCAGTACTTC. The V and J genes are TRBV29-1 and TRBJ2-7; a weak D match, TRBD2 (5 bases). Deletions cut 5 bases from V and 3 bases from J, with 5 bases between. Germline V gene sequence: CDR1 SQVTM, CDR2 ANQGSEA. The CDR3 is 10 amino acids.